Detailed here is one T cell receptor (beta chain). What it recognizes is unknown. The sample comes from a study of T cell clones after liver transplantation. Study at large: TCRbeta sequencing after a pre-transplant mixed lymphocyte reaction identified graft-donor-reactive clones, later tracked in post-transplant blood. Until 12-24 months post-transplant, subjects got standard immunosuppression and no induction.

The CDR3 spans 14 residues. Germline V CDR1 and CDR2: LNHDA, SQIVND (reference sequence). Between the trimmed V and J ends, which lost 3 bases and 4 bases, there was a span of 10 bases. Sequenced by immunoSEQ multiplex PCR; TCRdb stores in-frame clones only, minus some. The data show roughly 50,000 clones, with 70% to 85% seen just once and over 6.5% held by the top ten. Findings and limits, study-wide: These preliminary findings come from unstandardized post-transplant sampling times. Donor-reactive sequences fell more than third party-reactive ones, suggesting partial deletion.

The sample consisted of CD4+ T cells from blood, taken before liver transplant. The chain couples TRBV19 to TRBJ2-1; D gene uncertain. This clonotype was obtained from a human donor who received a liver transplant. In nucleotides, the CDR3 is TGTGCCAGTAGTATGAGGACCGAATACAATGAGCAGTTCTTC. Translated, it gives CASSMRTEYNEQFF.